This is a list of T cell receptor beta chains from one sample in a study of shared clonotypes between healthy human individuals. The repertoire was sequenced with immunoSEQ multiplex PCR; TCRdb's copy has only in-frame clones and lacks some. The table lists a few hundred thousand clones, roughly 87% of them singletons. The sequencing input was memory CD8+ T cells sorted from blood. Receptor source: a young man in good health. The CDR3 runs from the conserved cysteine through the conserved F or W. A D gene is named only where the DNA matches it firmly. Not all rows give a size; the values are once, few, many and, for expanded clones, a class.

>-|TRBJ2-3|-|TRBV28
TGTGCCAGCGTCGAGGGGCTGGGCGCACAGTTTTCGCAGTATTTT
CASVEGLGAQFSQYF
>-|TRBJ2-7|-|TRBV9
TGTGCCAGCAGCGAAGACGGGGCGCCAGCCCAAAGCTCCTACGAGCAGTACTTC
CASSEDGAPAQSSYEQYF
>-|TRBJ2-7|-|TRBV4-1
TGCGCCAGCAGCCTGAGGGCGTCCTACGAGCAGTACTTC
CASSLRASYEQYF
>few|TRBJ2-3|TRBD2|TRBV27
TGTGCCAGCAGTTCCTCCAGGGAGGGCCCGGGGCAGTATTTT
CASSSSREGPGQYF
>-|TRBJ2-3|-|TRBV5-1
TGCGCCAGCAGCTTTACAGGCACAGATACGCAGTATTTT
CASSFTGTDTQYF
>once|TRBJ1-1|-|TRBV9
TGTGCCAGCAGCCCAGGGTTTTGGGACACTGAAGCTTTCTTT
CASSPGFWDTEAFF
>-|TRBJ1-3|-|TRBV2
TGTGCCAGCAGTGTGGGGTCTGGAAACACCATATATTTT
CASSVGSGNTIYF
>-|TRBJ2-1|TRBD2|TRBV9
TGTGCCAGCACCCCCGGGACTAGCGGGAGGGCCGGCAATGAGCAGTTCTTC
CASTPGTSGRAGNEQFF
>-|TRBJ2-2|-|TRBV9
TGTGCCAGCAGCGTTAGCAGGGGAAACACCGGGGAGCTGTTTTTT
CASSVSRGNTGELFF
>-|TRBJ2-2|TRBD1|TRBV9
TGTGCCAGCAGCGAAGGGACAGGGGGCCTTCCCGGGGAGCTGTTTTTT
CASSEGTGGLPGELFF
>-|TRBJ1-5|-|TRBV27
TGTGCCAGCAGTTTGTTAAATAGCAATCAGCCCCAGCATTTT
CASSLLNSNQPQHF
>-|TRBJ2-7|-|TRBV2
TGTGCCAGCAGGATCTCCGAGGGGGGTTACGAGCAGTACTTC
CASRISEGGYEQYF
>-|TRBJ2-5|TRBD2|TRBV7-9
TGTGCCAGCAGCACCGGGCTAGCGGGAGCACGGGGAGAGACCCAGTACTTC
CASSTGLAGARGETQYF
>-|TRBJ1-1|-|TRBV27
TGTGCCGGGGCAGAGAACACTGAAGCTTTCTTT
CAGAENTEAFF
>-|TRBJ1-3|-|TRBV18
TGTGCCAGCTCACTGGGAGCTATGGACTCTGGAAACACCATATATTTT
CASSLGAMDSGNTIYF
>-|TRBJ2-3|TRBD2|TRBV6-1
TGTGCCAGCAGTGATAAGCGGGGCCTCACAGATACGCAGTATTTT
CASSDKRGLTDTQYF
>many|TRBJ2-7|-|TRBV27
TGTGCCAGCAGTTTATATGGTCCCACCTACGAGCAGTACTTC
CASSLYGPTYEQYF
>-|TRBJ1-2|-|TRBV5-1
TGCGCCAGCAGCGGTGAGTCCGGACACCCCTATGGCTACACCTTC
CASSGESGHPYGYTF
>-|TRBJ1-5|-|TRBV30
TGTGCCTGGTCAGTGGACGGGAATCAGCCCCAGCATTTT
CAWSVDGNQPQHF
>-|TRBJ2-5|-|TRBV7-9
TGTGCCAGCAGAGAGGCCCAAGAGACCCAGTACTTC
CASREAQETQYF
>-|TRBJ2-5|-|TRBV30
TGTGCCTGGAGCAGGGGAGGAGGGGAGACCCAGTACTTC
CAWSRGGGETQYF
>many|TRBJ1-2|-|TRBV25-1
TGTGCCAGCAGTGATTCCGGGGGAGTAGGCTACACCTTC
CASSDSGGVGYTF
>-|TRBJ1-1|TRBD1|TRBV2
TGTGCCAGCAGTAAGGACAGGGGTACTGAAGCTTTCTTT
CASSKDRGTEAFF
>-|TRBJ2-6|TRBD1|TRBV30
TGTGCCTGGGAGACAGGGCCAAGCTCTGGGGCCAACGTCCTGACTTTC
CAWETGPSSGANVLTF
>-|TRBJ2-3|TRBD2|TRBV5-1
TGCGCCAGCAGCCCGGGACTAGCGGGGGAAGGACTTACGCAGTATTTT
CASSPGLAGEGLTQYF
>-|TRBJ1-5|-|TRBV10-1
TGCGCCAGCAGTCCTGGGTATGGCAGATCAACGAGCAATCAGCCCCAGCATTTT
CASSPGYGRSTSNQPQHF
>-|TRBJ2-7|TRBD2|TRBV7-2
TGTGCCAGCAGCTTATTTGCTAGCGGGATTTACGAGCAGTACTTC
CASSLFASGIYEQYF
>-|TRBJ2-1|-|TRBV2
TGTGCCAGCAGCCCAAACTTCAGGGCCCATGAGCAGTTCTTC
CASSPNFRAHEQFF
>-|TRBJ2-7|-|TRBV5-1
TGCGCCAGCAGCTTGAAACGGTTCTGGTTACGAGAGGAGCAGTACTTC
CASSLKRFWLREEQYF
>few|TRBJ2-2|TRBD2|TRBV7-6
TGTGCCAGCAGCAGACCGGGACTAGCGGTCGCGAACACCGGGGAGCTGTTTTTT
CASSRPGLAVANTGELFF
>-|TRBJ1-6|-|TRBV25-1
TGTGCCAGCACAGGCGGCAGGGTTGATTCACCCCTCCACTTT
CASTGGRVDSPLHF
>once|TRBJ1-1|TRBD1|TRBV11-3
TGTGCCAGCAGCTTGAAGACAGGGGCGGAAGCTGAAGCTTTCTTT
CASSLKTGAEAEAFF
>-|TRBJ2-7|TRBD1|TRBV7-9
TGTGCCAGCAGCTTAGGGGGACAGGGCTTATATGAGCAGTACTTC
CASSLGGQGLYEQYF
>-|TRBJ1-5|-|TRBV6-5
TGTGCCAGCAGTTCCTACAGGTATAGCAATCAGCCCCAGCATTTT
CASSSYRYSNQPQHF
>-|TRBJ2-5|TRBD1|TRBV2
TGTGCCAGCAGAGGGACAGGGGGTTTGGAGACCCAGTACTTC
CASRGTGGLETQYF
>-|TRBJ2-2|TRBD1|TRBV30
TGTGCCTGGAGGGAGACAGGGGCCGGGGAGCTGTTTTTT
CAWRETGAGELFF
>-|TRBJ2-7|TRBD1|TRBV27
TGTGCCAGCAGTTTATTGGCCTCCGGGACAGGGCCCTACGAGCAGTACTTC
CASSLLASGTGPYEQYF
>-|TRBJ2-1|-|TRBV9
TGTGCCAGCAGCGATCCCGGTTTAACCTACAATGAGCAGTTCTTC
CASSDPGLTYNEQFF
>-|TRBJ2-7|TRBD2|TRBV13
TGTGCCAGCAGCCGCGGGGGGGATAACGAGCAGTACTTC
CASSRGGDNEQYF
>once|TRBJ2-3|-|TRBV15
TGTGCCACCAGGGCCCGGGGCCTTCCAGATACGCAGTATTTT
CATRARGLPDTQYF
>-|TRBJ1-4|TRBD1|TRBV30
TGTGCCTGGAGTGATCCCGGGACAGGTATAAAACTGTTTTTT
CAWSDPGTGIKLFF
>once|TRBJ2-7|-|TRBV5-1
TGCGCCAGCAGCGCGGGACAGATGAACGAGCAGTACTTC
CASSAGQMNEQYF
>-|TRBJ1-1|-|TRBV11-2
TGTGCCAGCAGCTTAGGTGTGAACACTGAAGCTTTCTTT
CASSLGVNTEAFF
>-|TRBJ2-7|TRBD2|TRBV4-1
TGCGCCAGCAGCCAAGCCGCTCGACTAGCGGGTTCCTACGAGCAGTACTTC
CASSQAARLAGSYEQYF
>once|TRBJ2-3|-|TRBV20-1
TGCAGTGCTGGACCTCGTACGCAGTATTTT
CSAGPRTQYF
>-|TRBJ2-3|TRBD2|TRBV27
TGTGCCAGCATCCCCCTGTCGGGGGGATCTAGCACAGATACGCAGTATTTT
CASIPLSGGSSTDTQYF
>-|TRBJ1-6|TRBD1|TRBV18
TGTGCCAGCTCACCGAACGACAGGGAGAAAGGTTCACCCCTCCACTTT
CASSPNDREKGSPLHF
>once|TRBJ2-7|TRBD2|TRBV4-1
TGCGCCAGCAGCCATACGACTAGCGGGACCTACGAGCAGTACTTC
CASSHTTSGTYEQYF
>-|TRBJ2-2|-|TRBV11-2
TGTGCCAGCAGCCGACGGGTGTGGGTTAACACCGGGGAGCTGTTTTTT
CASSRRVWVNTGELFF
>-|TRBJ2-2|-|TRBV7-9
TGTGCCAGCAGCTTACCCCCCTCAGTTCCTAACGGGACCGGGGAGCTGTTTTTT
CASSLPPSVPNGTGELFF
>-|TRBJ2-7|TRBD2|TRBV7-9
TGTGCCAGCAGCTCTTCAGCGGGAGAAGCCGAGCAGTACTTC
CASSSSAGEAEQYF
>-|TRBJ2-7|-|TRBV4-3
TGCGCCAGCAGCGACGGGTTTCTAGCGAACGAGCAGTACTTC
CASSDGFLANEQYF
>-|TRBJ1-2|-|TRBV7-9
TGTGCCAGCAAACCCCCGACCTCTAACTATGGCTACACCTTC
CASKPPTSNYGYTF
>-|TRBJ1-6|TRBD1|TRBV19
TGTGCCAGTTCCGGGACAGGGTTTAATTCACCCCTCCACTTT
CASSGTGFNSPLHF
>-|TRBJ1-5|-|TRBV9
TGTGCCAGCAGCGAGGACGGGGGACTTAATCAGCCCCAGCATTTT
CASSEDGGLNQPQHF